Sequencing of this T cell receptor (beta chain) was carried out in a study of T-cell reconstitution after alpha-beta-depleted transplantation in children. The library targeted TCRbeta and was prepared with unique molecular identifiers. TCRdb re-derived calls from the PCR reads in MiXCR, one entry per CDR3 protein. The table records 800,000 to 1,000,000 distinct CDR3 sequences, 25% to 30% of them present only once. This material consisted of PBMCs, mostly from graft donor cells, taken 360 days after TCRalphabeta/CD19-depleted stem cell transplant. This TCR was recovered from a boy in the first two years of life who had a stem cell transplant for SCID, so the T cells may come from the graft donor.

The CDR3 DNA is TGCGCCAGCAGCTACCGGACTAGCGGGGGGGTGGAGACCCAGTACTTC. This codes for CASSYRTSGGVETQYF. This sequence joins TRBV4-1 and TRBJ2-5; 15 bases map to TRBD2. The V gene's germline CDR1 is MGHRA and CDR2 YSYEKL. The length of the CDR3 is 16 residues. V was clipped by 5 bases and J by 5 bases; unmatched bases: 6.